The clone carrying this TCR beta chain has only one observation. Its antigen is not known. The V gene's germline CDR1 is WSHSY and CDR2 SAAADI. The CDR3 runs to 15 residues. V shed 8 bases, J shed 4 bases, and the junction held 11 bases outside the gene matches. These data originate in a study of PD-L1 blockade in urothelial cancer. Study-wide context: It was around 2014 that patients started atezolizumab at 1,200 mg intravenously every 3 weeks. Blood was subjected to analysis at 3 weeks (second dose) and 6 weeks following treatment start.

Method: immunoSEQ multiplex PCR; TCRdb's copy keeps in-frame clones and lacks some. The table has around 110,000 clones, 80% to 90% seen once. Study observations and caveats: More expansion of tumor-associated blood clones, seen at 3 weeks, marked durable-benefit patients.

Time point described: peripheral blood 6 weeks after treatment start. Sample: PBMCs, taken around atezolizumab (anti-PD-L1) treatment. The chain carries TRBV10-2 and TRBJ2-3, with 8 bases that match TRBD2. The TCR originated in a man in his sixties with urothelial cancer. The CDR3 coding sequence is TGCGCCAGCCTCCTAGCGGGTTATGAGGCAGATACGCAGTATTTT. Translation: CASLLAGYEADTQYF.